This T cell receptor beta chain was retrieved from a study of shared clonotypes between healthy human individuals. TCRdb keeps only in-frame clones here, not all; method: immunoSEQ multiplex PCR. The sample lists some 490,000 clones, approximately 78% occurring once. Germline V gene sequence: CDR1 MNHEY, CDR2 SMNVEV (reference sequence). The CDR3 extends over 12 amino acids. The V gene lost 6 bases and the J gene lost 6 bases, with 10 bases spanning the gap. The V and J genes are TRBV27 and TRBJ2-3, with D maybe TRBD1 (5 bases). Material for sequencing was PBMCs. The origin of this receptor is a woman aged 40 to 50 in good health. Some clones in this sample may be carry-over from other donors' samples. CDR3 sequence: CASSPRVDTQYF. In nucleotides, the CDR3 is TGTGCCAGCAGCCCCAGGGTTGATACGCAGTATTTT.